This T cell receptor beta chain came from a study of regulatory T cells in long-lasting Graves disease. Study background: It was over 5 years of antithyroid drugs, with positive TSH receptor antibodies, that meant persistent Graves' disease.

Both iRepertoire HTBI primers and Arm-PCR of CDR3 regions were used to build the TCR beta libraries. A single record per CDR3 protein comes from TCRdb applying MiXCR to the multiplex PCR reads. This repertoire shows roughly 300,000 distinct CDR3 sequences, 22% found once; its top ten account for around 50%. The study's findings and limits: TCR diversity was lower in persistent Graves' patients than in newly diagnosed ones.

With 5 bases removed from V and 2 bases from J, the gap between germline ends came to 14 bases. The CDR3 is 14 residues long. CDR1 and CDR2 from the germline V gene are SGHRS and YFSETQ. This clonotype was detected many times. Its antigen remains unidentified. Noted time point: persistent/refractory GD, antithyroid drugs over 5 years with positive TRAb. Extracted RNA from PBMCs served as the source of the TCR library. Patients met American Thyroid Association criteria for Graves' disease. This chain links TRBV5-1 with TRBJ2-7; perhaps TRBD2 as D (6 bases). The sequencing here drew on peripheral blood mononuclear cells (PBMCs), taken when the disease was refractory, from a patient treated with antithyroid drugs. The clonotype comes from a female donor with Graves disease. In nucleotides, the CDR3 is TGCGCCAGCAGAAGTGCGGGGAATACCTACGAGCAGTACTTC. Protein: CASRSAGNTYEQYF.